These T cell receptor beta chains were read from a single sample in a study of cytomegalovirus exposure and HLA in healthy donors. The assay was immunoSEQ multiplex PCR, and TCRdb's table has in-frame clones only and misses some. In the table there are under 200,000 clones, 79% of which are singletons. Sequences were obtained from PBMCs. The receptors come from a middle-aged woman in good health and CMV-seronegative. CDR3s include the opening cysteine and the closing phenylalanine or tryptophan. Fields, in order: J gene, V gene, D gene, clone size, CDR3 DNA, CDR3 protein. D genes are given only for firm matches. For some rows the clone size is stated as once, few or many, or as a class when expanded; others skip it.

J gene: TRBJ1-2
V gene: TRBV29-1
D gene: TRBD1
clone size: once
CDR3 DNA: TGCAGCGTAGACAGGGCTAACTATGGCTACACCTTC
CDR3 protein: CSVDRANYGYTF

J gene: TRBJ2-1
V gene: TRBV5-1
D gene: TRBD2
clone size: .
CDR3 DNA: TGCGCCAGCAGCTTGGAACTAGCGGCCCTGGGGAATGAGCAGTTCTTC
CDR3 protein: CASSLELAALGNEQFF

J gene: TRBJ1-2
V gene: TRBV29-1
D gene: TRBD1
clone size: .
CDR3 DNA: TGCAGCGTTGAGGATGACAGGGGGTATGGCTACACCTTC
CDR3 protein: CSVEDDRGYGYTF

J gene: TRBJ1-5
V gene: TRBV18
D gene: TRBD1
clone size: .
CDR3 DNA: TGTGCCAGCTCACCGGGGGGACAGGCGCCCCAGCATTTT
CDR3 protein: CASSPGGQAPQHF

J gene: TRBJ1-4
V gene: TRBV7-8
D gene: .
clone size: .
CDR3 DNA: TGTGCCAGCAGCCCCAGAGGTGAAAAACTGTTTTTT
CDR3 protein: CASSPRGEKLFF

J gene: TRBJ2-7
V gene: TRBV29-1
D gene: TRBD1
clone size: .
CDR3 DNA: TGCAGCGTCCCGGGACAGGGTACCTACGAGCAGTACTTC
CDR3 protein: CSVPGQGTYEQYF

J gene: TRBJ2-3
V gene: TRBV5-6
D gene: .
clone size: few
CDR3 DNA: TGTGCCAGCAGCGAGAAGGGAGGGGGGGACGCAGATACGCAGTATTTT
CDR3 protein: CASSEKGGGDADTQYF

J gene: TRBJ2-7
V gene: TRBV11-2
D gene: TRBD2
clone size: .
CDR3 DNA: TGTGCCAGCAGCTTGACTAGCGGGGGGTACGAGCAGTACTTC
CDR3 protein: CASSLTSGGYEQYF

J gene: TRBJ2-7
V gene: TRBV2
D gene: TRBD1
clone size: .
CDR3 DNA: TGTGCCAGCAGTCAGGGGGCGCGGAACTACGAGCAGTACTTC
CDR3 protein: CASSQGARNYEQYF

J gene: TRBJ1-4
V gene: TRBV4-1
D gene: .
clone size: .
CDR3 DNA: TGCGCCAGCAGCCAAGAAAAAGGAGGAGGGTTGTTTAGTGAAAAACTGTTTTTT
CDR3 protein: CASSQEKGGGLFSEKLFF

J gene: TRBJ1-1
V gene: TRBV19
D gene: TRBD1
clone size: once
CDR3 DNA: TGTGCCAGTAGTACCCCAACAGGGGCAGGGAACACTGAAGCTTTCTTT
CDR3 protein: CASSTPTGAGNTEAFF

J gene: TRBJ1-2
V gene: TRBV28
D gene: TRBD1
clone size: .
CDR3 DNA: TGTGCCAGCATCTGGGGACAGGGAAAAAGTGACTATGGCTACACCTTC
CDR3 protein: CASIWGQGKSDYGYTF

J gene: TRBJ2-7
V gene: TRBV19
D gene: TRBD2
clone size: .
CDR3 DNA: TGTGCCAGTAGTACCAAACGACAGGCGACTAGCGGGAACTCCTACGAGCAGTACTTC
CDR3 protein: CASSTKRQATSGNSYEQYF

J gene: TRBJ2-3
V gene: TRBV28
D gene: TRBD1
clone size: .
CDR3 DNA: TGTGCCAGCAGTTTACGAGGGGGCGGGACAGATACGCAGTATTTT
CDR3 protein: CASSLRGGGTDTQYF

J gene: TRBJ1-1
V gene: TRBV19
D gene: .
clone size: once
CDR3 DNA: TGTGCCAGTAGTCCCGACAGGTCCATGAACACTGAAGCTTTCTTT
CDR3 protein: CASSPDRSMNTEAFF

J gene: TRBJ1-1
V gene: TRBV29-1
D gene: .
clone size: .
CDR3 DNA: TGCAGCGTGGACAGCCCGGGCCTGATGGACACTGAAGCTTTCTTT
CDR3 protein: CSVDSPGLMDTEAFF

J gene: TRBJ1-3
V gene: TRBV5-1
D gene: .
clone size: .
CDR3 DNA: TGCGCCAGCAGCTTTACGACAGGACTCTCTGGAAACACCATATATTTT
CDR3 protein: CASSFTTGLSGNTIYF

J gene: TRBJ2-5
V gene: TRBV29-1
D gene: .
clone size: .
CDR3 DNA: TGCAGCGTTGAAGGCAGGACTCGGGAGACCCAGTACTTC
CDR3 protein: CSVEGRTRETQYF

J gene: TRBJ2-7
V gene: TRBV5-6
D gene: .
clone size: few
CDR3 DNA: TGTGCCAGCAGCCCAGCCTACGAGCAGTACTTC
CDR3 protein: CASSPAYEQYF

J gene: TRBJ1-4
V gene: TRBV6-6
D gene: TRBD1
clone size: .
CDR3 DNA: TGTGCCAGCAGTTACTCGAAAGCAGGGGGCGAAAAACTGTTTTTT
CDR3 protein: CASSYSKAGGEKLFF

J gene: TRBJ1-1
V gene: TRBV18
D gene: .
clone size: .
CDR3 DNA: TGTGCCAGCTCACCACTTGCCCAGGGCGGTATGAACACTGAAGCTTTCTTT
CDR3 protein: CASSPLAQGGMNTEAFF

J gene: TRBJ2-2
V gene: TRBV11-2
D gene: .
clone size: .
CDR3 DNA: TGTGCCAGCAGCTTAATCAGGGTACTCACCGGGGAGCTGTTTTTT
CDR3 protein: CASSLIRVLTGELFF

J gene: TRBJ2-1
V gene: TRBV7-8
D gene: TRBD2
clone size: .
CDR3 DNA: TGTGCCAGCAGCTTCAGCGGGAGTTCCCTCAGCTCCTACAATGAGCAGTTCTTC
CDR3 protein: CASSFSGSSLSSYNEQFF

J gene: TRBJ2-7
V gene: TRBV6-5
D gene: .
clone size: few
CDR3 DNA: TGTGCCACCGGACAGTCCTACGAGCAGTACTTC
CDR3 protein: CATGQSYEQYF

J gene: TRBJ2-3
V gene: TRBV5-6
D gene: .
clone size: few
CDR3 DNA: TGTGCCAGCAGCTTAGCAGGGTTTGGGGCCACAGATACGCAGTATTTT
CDR3 protein: CASSLAGFGATDTQYF

J gene: TRBJ1-1
V gene: TRBV2
D gene: .
clone size: .
CDR3 DNA: TGTGCCAGCCAGGGCAGGTCGAGGACTGAAGCTTTCTTT
CDR3 protein: CASQGRSRTEAFF

J gene: TRBJ2-7
V gene: TRBV5-1
D gene: .
clone size: once
CDR3 DNA: TGCGCCAGCAGCCCCAGGACAGACGGCGAGCAGTACTTC
CDR3 protein: CASSPRTDGEQYF

J gene: TRBJ2-2
V gene: TRBV19
D gene: TRBD1
clone size: .
CDR3 DNA: TGTGCCAGTAGTACCAACAGGGGGCGGGGGGAGCTGTTTTTT
CDR3 protein: CASSTNRGRGELFF

J gene: TRBJ1-1
V gene: TRBV6-1
D gene: .
clone size: few
CDR3 DNA: TGTGCCAGCAGCGGTTCCGGGGGAAGAAGGGCTTTCTTT
CDR3 protein: CASSGSGGRRAFF

J gene: TRBJ1-1
V gene: TRBV4-1
D gene: .
clone size: few
CDR3 DNA: TGCGCCAGCAGCCAAGAGACAGTTATGAACACTGAAGCTTTCTTT
CDR3 protein: CASSQETVMNTEAFF

J gene: TRBJ1-5
V gene: TRBV19
D gene: TRBD1
clone size: once
CDR3 DNA: TGCGCAGGGGGCGGCAATCAGCCCCAGCATTTT
CDR3 protein: CAGGGNQPQHF

J gene: TRBJ1-1
V gene: TRBV7-9
D gene: .
clone size: .
CDR3 DNA: TGTGCCAGCAGCCATAGAGGCACTGAAGCTTTCTTT
CDR3 protein: CASSHRGTEAFF

J gene: TRBJ1-3
V gene: TRBV11-2
D gene: .
clone size: once
CDR3 DNA: TGTGCCAGCAGCTCCATAACAGGGTTTGGAAACACCATATATTTT
CDR3 protein: CASSSITGFGNTIYF

J gene: TRBJ2-3
V gene: TRBV7-7
D gene: .
clone size: .
CDR3 DNA: TGTGCTAGCAGCTTAGCGAGCTTAGATACGCAGTATTTT
CDR3 protein: CASSLASLDTQYF

J gene: TRBJ2-5
V gene: TRBV4-2
D gene: TRBD1
clone size: .
CDR3 DNA: TGTGCCAGCAGCCAGGCTGGACAGGGGGCCTCCCAAGAGACCCAGTACTTC
CDR3 protein: CASSQAGQGASQETQYF

J gene: TRBJ1-1
V gene: TRBV5-1
D gene: .
clone size: .
CDR3 DNA: TGCGCCAGCAGCTTATCCGGGACACAGAACACTGAAGCTTTCTTT
CDR3 protein: CASSLSGTQNTEAFF

J gene: TRBJ2-7
V gene: TRBV6-1
D gene: .
clone size: .
CDR3 DNA: TGTGCCACCAATAAGCGGTCCGCCTACGAGCAGTACTTC
CDR3 protein: CATNKRSAYEQYF

J gene: TRBJ1-2
V gene: TRBV5-1
D gene: TRBD1
clone size: .
CDR3 DNA: TGCGCCAGCAGCTCCGGACAGGGGGCTCAAAACTATGGCTACACCTTC
CDR3 protein: CASSSGQGAQNYGYTF

J gene: TRBJ2-7
V gene: TRBV5-1
D gene: TRBD2
clone size: once
CDR3 DNA: TGCGCCAGCAGCTTGGTTCTAGCGGGAGACCGCGAGCAGTACTTC
CDR3 protein: CASSLVLAGDREQYF